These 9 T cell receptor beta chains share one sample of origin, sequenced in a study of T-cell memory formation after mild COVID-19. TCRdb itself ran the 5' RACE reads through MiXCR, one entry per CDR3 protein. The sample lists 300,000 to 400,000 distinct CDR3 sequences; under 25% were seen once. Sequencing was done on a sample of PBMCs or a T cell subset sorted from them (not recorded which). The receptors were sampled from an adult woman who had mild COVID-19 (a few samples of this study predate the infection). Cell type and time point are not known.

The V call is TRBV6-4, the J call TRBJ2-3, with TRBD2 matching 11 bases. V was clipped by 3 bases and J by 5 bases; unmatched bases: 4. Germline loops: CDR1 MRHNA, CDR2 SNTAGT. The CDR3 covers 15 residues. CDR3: CASSDTGTSGDTQYF. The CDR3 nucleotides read TGTGCCAGCAGTGATACCGGGACTAGCGGAGATACGCAGTATTTT.

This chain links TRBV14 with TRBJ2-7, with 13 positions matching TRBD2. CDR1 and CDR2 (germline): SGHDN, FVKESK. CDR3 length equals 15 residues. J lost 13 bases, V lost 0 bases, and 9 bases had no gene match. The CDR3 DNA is TGTGCCAGCAGCCAAGATCTGACTAGCGGGAGGCCCCTCTACTTC. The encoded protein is CASSQDLTSGRPLYF. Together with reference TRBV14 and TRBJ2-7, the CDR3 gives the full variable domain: EAGVTQFPSHSVIEKGQTVTLRCDPISGHDNLYWYRRVMGKEIKFLLHFVKESKQDESGMPNNRFLAERTGGTYSTLKVQPAELEDSGVYFCASSQDLTSGRPLYFGPGTRLTVT.

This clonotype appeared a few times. The CDR3 loop reads CASSATVGASTDTQYF. The CDR3 DNA follows: TGTGCCAGCAGCGCTACCGTCGGGGCCAGCACAGATACGCAGTATTTT. V and J are TRBV12-3 or TRBV12-4 and TRBJ2-3; tentatively, D is TRBD1 or TRBD2 (5 bases each). The CDR3 consists of 16 residues. Trimming took 6 bases from V and 0 from J, leaving 16 bases between them.

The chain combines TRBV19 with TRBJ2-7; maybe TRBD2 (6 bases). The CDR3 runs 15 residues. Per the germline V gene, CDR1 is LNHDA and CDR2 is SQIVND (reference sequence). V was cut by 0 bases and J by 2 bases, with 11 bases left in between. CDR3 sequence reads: CASSIEGTFTYEQYF. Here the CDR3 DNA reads TGTGCCAGTAGTATAGAGGGGACTTTTACCTACGAGCAGTACTTC.

In DNA, the CDR3 is TGTGCCAGCAGTGATACACTCACCTATGGCTACACCTTC. This translates into CASSDTLTYGYTF. The chain has TRBV6-4 and TRBJ1-2, with D hard to call. This CDR3 has 13 residues. V lost 3 bases to trimming and J lost 4 bases, with 9 bases between them. Germline CDR1 and CDR2: MRHNA and SNTAGT.

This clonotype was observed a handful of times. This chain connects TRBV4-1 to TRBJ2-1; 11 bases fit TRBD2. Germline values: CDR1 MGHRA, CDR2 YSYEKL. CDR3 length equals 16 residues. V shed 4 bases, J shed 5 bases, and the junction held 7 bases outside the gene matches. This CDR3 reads CASSLRPLAGDNEQFF. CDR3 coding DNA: TGCGCCAGCAGCCTTCGACCACTAGCGGGGGACAATGAGCAGTTCTTC.

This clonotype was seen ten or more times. CDR3 sequence: CASSLSGVEGYTF. CDR3 DNA sequence: TGCGCCAGCAGCTTGTCAGGAGTAGAAGGCTACACCTTC. The chain recombines TRBV5-1 with TRBJ1-2; no clear D. The V end was cut by 1 base, the J end by 8 bases, with 12 bases between. Per germline, CDR1 SGHRS and CDR2 YFSETQ. There are 13 residues in the CDR3.

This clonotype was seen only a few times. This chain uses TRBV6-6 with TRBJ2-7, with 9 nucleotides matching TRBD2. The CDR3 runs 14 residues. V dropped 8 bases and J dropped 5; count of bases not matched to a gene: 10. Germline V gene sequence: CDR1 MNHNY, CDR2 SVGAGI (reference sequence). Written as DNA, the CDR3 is TGTGCCAGCGTCTTGGCTAGCGGGAACCACGAGCAGTACTTC. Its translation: CASVLASGNHEQYF.

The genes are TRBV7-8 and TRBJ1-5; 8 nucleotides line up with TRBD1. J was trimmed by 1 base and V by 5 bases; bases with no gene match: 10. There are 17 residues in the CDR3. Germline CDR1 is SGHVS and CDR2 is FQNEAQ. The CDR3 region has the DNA TGTGCCAGCAGCCCCGGACAGGGTACAGCCAGCAATCAGCCCCAGCATTTT. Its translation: CASSPGQGTASNQPQHF.